This T cell receptor (beta chain) was observed in a study of shared clonotypes between healthy human individuals. Across the whole study: Plates per donor: three CD4 naive, three CD4 memory, two CD8 naive, one CD8 memory. Notes on the study in general: The small donor group covered limited genetic and exposure diversity.

Notes on this clone: Its antigen is undetermined.

Repertoires were generated with immunoSEQ multiplex PCR, while TCRdb's copy carries only in-frame clones and drops some. Among some 120,000 clones listed, roughly two thirds were seen once. The CDR3 sequence is 13 residues long. Trimming took 7 bases from V and 2 from J; bases not matched to a gene: 5. CDR1 and CDR2 (germline): SNHLY, FYNNEI. Each CD8 memory set brought CD45RO+ cells together with CCR7-negative CD45RA+ TemRA cells. This receptor was obtained from a woman in her thirties in good health. The chain has TRBV2 and TRBJ2-7; 7 nucleotides match TRBD1. Sequencing was done on a sample of memory CD8+ T cells sorted from blood. The subset was: CD45RO+ cells pooled with CCR7-negative TemRA cells. CDR3 bases: TGTGCCAGCAAGGGGACAGCTACCTACGAGCAGTACTTC. This translates into CASKGTATYEQYF. Filled out from reference TRBV2 and TRBJ2-7, the complete variable domain reads EPEVTQTPSHQVTQMGQEVILRCVPISNHLYFYWYRQILGQKVEFLVSFYNNEISEKSEIFDDQFSVERPDGSNFTLKIRSTKLEDSAMYFCASKGTATYEQYFGPGTRLTVT.